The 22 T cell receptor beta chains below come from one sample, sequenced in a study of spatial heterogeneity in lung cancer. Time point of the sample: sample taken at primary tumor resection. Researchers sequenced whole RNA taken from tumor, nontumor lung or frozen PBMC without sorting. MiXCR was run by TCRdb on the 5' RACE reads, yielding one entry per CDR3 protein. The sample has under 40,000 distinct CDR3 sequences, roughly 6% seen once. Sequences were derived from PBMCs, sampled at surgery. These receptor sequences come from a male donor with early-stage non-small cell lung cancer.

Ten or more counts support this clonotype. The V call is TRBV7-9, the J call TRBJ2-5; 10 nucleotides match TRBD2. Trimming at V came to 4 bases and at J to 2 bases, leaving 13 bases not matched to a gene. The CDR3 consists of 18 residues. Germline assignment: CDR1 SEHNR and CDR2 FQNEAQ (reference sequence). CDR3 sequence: CASSSLLRLAGLQETQYF. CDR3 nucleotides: TGTGCCAGCAGCTCACTACTCAGACTAGCGGGTTTACAAGAGACCCAGTACTTC.

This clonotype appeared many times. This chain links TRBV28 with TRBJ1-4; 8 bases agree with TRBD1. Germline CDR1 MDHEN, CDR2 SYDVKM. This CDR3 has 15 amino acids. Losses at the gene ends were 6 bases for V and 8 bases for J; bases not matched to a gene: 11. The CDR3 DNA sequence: TGTGCCAGCAGAACCACCGGGACAGGTCCCGAAAAACTGTTTTTT. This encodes CASRTTGTGPEKLFF. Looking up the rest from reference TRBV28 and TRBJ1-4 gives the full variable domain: DVKVTQSSRYLVKRTGEKVFLECVQDMDHENMFWYRQDPGLGLRLIYFSYDVKMKEKGDIPEGYSVSREKKERFSLILESASTNQTSMYLCASRTTGTGPEKLFFGSGTQLSVL.

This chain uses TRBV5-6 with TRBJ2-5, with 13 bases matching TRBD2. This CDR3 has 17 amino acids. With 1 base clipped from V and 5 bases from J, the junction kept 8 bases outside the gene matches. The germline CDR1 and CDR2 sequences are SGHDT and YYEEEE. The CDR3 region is CASSLSFTSGGAETQYF. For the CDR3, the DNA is TGTGCCAGCAGCTTGAGTTTTACTAGCGGGGGGGCTGAGACCCAGTACTTC.

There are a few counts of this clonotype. CDR3 DNA: TGTGCCAGCAGCTTAATAAAACCAACCACAGATACGCAGTATTTT. Translated, it gives CASSLIKPTTDTQYF. The V gene is TRBV7-2, the J gene TRBJ2-3; the D is unclear. In germline, CDR1 is SGHTA, CDR2 FQGNSA. CDR3 length equals 15 residues. V dropped 2 bases and J dropped 2 bases, with 11 bases sitting between them.

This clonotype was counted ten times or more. The CDR3: CASSSTARTYEQYF. CDR3 in DNA: TGTGCCAGCAGCTCCACTGCCCGAACCTACGAGCAGTACTTC. The chain carries TRBV11-2 and TRBJ2-7; D is uncertain. V was clipped by 4 bases and J by 2 bases, with 12 bases between them. This CDR3 is 14 amino acids long. Germline loops: CDR1 SGHAT, CDR2 FQNNGV.

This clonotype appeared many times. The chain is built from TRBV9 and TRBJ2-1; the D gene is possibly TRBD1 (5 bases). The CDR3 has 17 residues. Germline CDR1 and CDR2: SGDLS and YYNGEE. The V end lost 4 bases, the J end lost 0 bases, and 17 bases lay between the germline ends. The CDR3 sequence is CASSPAKQASSYNEQFF. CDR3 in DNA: TGTGCCAGCAGCCCAGCGAAACAGGCGAGCTCCTACAATGAGCAGTTCTTC.

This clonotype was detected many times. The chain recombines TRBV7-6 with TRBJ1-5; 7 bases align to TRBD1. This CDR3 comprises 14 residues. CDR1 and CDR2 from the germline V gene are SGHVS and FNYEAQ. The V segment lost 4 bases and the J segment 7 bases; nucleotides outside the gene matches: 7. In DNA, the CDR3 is TGTGCCAGCAGCTCCGGGACAGTATTACAGCCCCAGCATTTT. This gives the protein CASSSGTVLQPQHF.

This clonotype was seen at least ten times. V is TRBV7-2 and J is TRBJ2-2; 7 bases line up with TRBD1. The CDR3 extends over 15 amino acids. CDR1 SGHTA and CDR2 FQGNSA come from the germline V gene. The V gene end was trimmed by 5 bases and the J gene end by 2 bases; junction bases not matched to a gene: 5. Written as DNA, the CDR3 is TGTGCCAGCAGCCGGGACAGTTCCAACACCGGGGAGCTGTTTTTT. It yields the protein CASSRDSSNTGELFF.

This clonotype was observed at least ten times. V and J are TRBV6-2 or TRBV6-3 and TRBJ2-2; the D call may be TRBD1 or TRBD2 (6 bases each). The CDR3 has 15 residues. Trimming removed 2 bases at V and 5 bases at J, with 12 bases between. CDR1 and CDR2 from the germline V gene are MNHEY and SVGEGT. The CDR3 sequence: CASSYGGRRTGELFF. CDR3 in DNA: TGTGCCAGCAGTTACGGGGGGCGTCGGACCGGGGAGCTGTTTTTT.

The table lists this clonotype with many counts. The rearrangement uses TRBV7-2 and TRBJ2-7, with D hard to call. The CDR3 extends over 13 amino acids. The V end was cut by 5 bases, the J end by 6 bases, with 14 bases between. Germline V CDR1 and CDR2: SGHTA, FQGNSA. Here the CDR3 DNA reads TGTGCCAGCAGCCAGGACCGGGCCGGCGAGCAGTACTTC. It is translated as CASSQDRAGEQYF.

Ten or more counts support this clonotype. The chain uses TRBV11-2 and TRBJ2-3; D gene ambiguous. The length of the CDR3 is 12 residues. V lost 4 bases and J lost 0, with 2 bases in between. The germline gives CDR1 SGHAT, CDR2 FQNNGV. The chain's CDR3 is CASSSSTDTQYF. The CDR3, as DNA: TGTGCCAGCAGCTCTAGCACAGATACGCAGTATTTT.

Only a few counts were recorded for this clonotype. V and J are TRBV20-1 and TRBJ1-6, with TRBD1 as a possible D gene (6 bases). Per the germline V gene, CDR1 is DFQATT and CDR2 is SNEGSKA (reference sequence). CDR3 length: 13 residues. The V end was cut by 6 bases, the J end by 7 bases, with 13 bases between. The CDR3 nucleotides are TGCAGTGCCGGGGACACCGCAAATTCACCCCTCCACTTT. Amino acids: CSAGDTANSPLHF.

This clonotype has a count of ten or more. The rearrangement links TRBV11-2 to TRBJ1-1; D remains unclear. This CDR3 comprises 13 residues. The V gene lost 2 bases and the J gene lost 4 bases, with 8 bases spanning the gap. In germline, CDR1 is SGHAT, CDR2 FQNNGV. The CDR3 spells CASSLRETTEAFF. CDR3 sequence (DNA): TGTGCCAGCAGCTTACGGGAGACCACTGAAGCTTTCTTT. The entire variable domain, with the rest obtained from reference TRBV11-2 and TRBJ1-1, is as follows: EAGVAQSPRYKIIEKRQSVAFWCNPISGHATLYWYQQILGQGPKLLIQFQNNGVVDDSQLPKDRFSAERLKGVDSTLKIQPAKLEDSAVYLCASSLRETTEAFFGQGTRLTVV.

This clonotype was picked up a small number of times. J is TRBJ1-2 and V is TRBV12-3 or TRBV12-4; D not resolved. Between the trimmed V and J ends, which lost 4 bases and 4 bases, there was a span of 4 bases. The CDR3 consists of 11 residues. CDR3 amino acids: CASSSSYGYTF. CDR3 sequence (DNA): TGTGCCAGCAGTTCGTCCTATGGCTACACCTTC.

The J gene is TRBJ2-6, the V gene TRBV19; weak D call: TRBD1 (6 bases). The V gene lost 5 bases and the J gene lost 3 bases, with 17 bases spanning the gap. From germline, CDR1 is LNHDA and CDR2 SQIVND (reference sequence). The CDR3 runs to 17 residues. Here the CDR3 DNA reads TGTGCCAGTAGTCAACCCCTCAGGGGAAATGGGGCCAACGTCCTGACTTTC. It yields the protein CASSQPLRGNGANVLTF.

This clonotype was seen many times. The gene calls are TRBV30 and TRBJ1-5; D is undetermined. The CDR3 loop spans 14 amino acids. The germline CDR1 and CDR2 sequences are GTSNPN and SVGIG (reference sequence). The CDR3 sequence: CATGGMSSNQPQHF. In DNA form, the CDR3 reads TGTGCTACTGGAGGAATGTCTAGCAATCAGCCCCAGCATTTT.

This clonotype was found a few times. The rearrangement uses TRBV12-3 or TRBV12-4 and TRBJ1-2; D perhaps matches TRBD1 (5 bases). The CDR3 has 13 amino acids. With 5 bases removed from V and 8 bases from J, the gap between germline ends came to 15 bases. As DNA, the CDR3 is TGTGCCAGCAGTCATGGGGGAGAACGGGGCTACACCTTC. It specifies CASSHGGERGYTF.

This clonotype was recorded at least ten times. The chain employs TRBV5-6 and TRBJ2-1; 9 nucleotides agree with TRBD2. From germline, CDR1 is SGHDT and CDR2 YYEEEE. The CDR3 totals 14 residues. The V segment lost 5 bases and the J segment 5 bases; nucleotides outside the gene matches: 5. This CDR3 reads CASSLAGFDNEQFF. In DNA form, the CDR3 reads TGTGCCAGCAGTCTAGCGGGGTTCGACAATGAGCAGTTCTTC.

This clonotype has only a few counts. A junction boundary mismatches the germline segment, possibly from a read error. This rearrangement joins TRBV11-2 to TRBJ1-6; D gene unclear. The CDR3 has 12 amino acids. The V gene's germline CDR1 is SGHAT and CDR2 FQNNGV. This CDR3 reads CASSSDNSPLHF. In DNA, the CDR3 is TGTGCCAGCAGCTCCGATAATTCACCCCTCCACTTT.

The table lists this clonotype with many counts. In nucleotides, the CDR3 is TGTGCCACCAGTGATTTCAATTCTAACTATGGCTACACCTTC. Translated, it gives CATSDFNSNYGYTF. J is TRBJ1-2 and V is TRBV24-1, with D uncertain. This CDR3 has 14 amino acids. The V end lost 1 base, the J end lost 0 bases, and 5 bases lay between the germline ends. Germline CDR1 is KGHDR and CDR2 is SFDVKD.

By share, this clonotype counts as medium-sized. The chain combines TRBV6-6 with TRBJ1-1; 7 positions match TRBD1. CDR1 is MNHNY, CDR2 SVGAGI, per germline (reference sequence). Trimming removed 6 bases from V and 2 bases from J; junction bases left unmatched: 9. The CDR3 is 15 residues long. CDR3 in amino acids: CASRRFDRANTEAFF. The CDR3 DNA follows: TGTGCCAGCAGACGTTTCGACAGGGCCAACACTGAAGCTTTCTTT.

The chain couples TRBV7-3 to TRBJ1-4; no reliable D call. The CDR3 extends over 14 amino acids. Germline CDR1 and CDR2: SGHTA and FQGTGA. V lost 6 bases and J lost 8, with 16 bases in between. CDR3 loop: CASRARADSEKLFF. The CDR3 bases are TGTGCCAGCAGAGCCCGGGCGGATTCGGAAAAACTGTTTTTT.